These T cell receptor beta chains were read from a single sample in a study of cytomegalovirus exposure and HLA in healthy donors. Clones were read by immunoSEQ multiplex PCR, and TCRdb kept only the in-frame ones, dropping some. The profile covers roughly 150,000 clones, with over 70% appearing a single time and 1.5% to 2% taken by the ten largest. The sample taken for sequencing was PBMCs. The receptors shown here come from a woman aged 40-49 years in good health and CMV-seronegative. CDR3s include the opening cysteine and the closing phenylalanine or tryptophan. A D gene is named only where the DNA matches it firmly. Clone size is given for some rows only: seen once, a few or many times, or a class if the clone is expanded.

d_gene: TRBD1; j_gene: TRBJ1-5; abundance: few; v_gene: TRBV28; CDR3aa: CASSWGQGLENQPQHF; CDR3nt: TGTGCCAGCAGTTGGGGACAGGGCTTGGAGAATCAGCCCCAGCATTTT
d_gene: -; j_gene: TRBJ2-7; abundance: -; v_gene: TRBV28; CDR3aa: CASIGDNSYEQYF; CDR3nt: TGTGCCAGCATTGGTGACAACTCCTACGAGCAGTACTTC
d_gene: TRBD1; j_gene: TRBJ2-5; abundance: -; v_gene: TRBV7-7; CDR3aa: CASSPPGQGAQETQYF; CDR3nt: TGTGCCAGCAGCCCTCCGGGACAGGGGGCACAAGAGACCCAGTACTTC
d_gene: TRBD1; j_gene: TRBJ2-7; abundance: once; v_gene: TRBV18; CDR3aa: CASSPGQGNYEQYF; CDR3nt: TGTGCCAGCTCACCAGGACAGGGAAACTACGAGCAGTACTTC
d_gene: TRBD2; j_gene: TRBJ2-2; abundance: -; v_gene: TRBV7-9; CDR3aa: CASSVSGTSGRTGTGELFF; CDR3nt: TGTGCCAGCAGCGTATCCGGGACTAGCGGGAGGACAGGGACCGGGGAGCTGTTTTTT
d_gene: -; j_gene: TRBJ2-1; abundance: -; v_gene: TRBV18; CDR3aa: CASSQGGDEQFF; CDR3nt: TGTGCCAGCTCACAGGGGGGGGATGAGCAGTTCTTC
d_gene: TRBD1; j_gene: TRBJ1-1; abundance: -; v_gene: TRBV5-4; CDR3aa: CASSPQGGNTEAFF; CDR3nt: TGTGCCAGCAGCCCACAGGGGGGGAACACTGAAGCTTTCTTT
d_gene: -; j_gene: TRBJ1-1; abundance: -; v_gene: TRBV6-5; CDR3aa: CASSPPTGNTEAFF; CDR3nt: TGTGCCAGCAGTCCGCCGACGGGGAACACTGAAGCTTTCTTT
d_gene: -; j_gene: TRBJ2-6; abundance: -; v_gene: TRBV10-3; CDR3aa: CAISEPGGRFSGANVLTF; CDR3nt: TGTGCCATCAGTGAACCTGGGGGCAGATTCTCTGGGGCCAACGTCCTGACTTTC
d_gene: -; j_gene: TRBJ2-1; abundance: -; v_gene: TRBV6-6; CDR3aa: CASSDGLNEQFF; CDR3nt: TGCGCCAGCAGCGACGGACTTAATGAGCAGTTCTTC
d_gene: TRBD1; j_gene: TRBJ2-2; abundance: -; v_gene: TRBV19; CDR3aa: CASSRGTGGAGTGELFF; CDR3nt: TGTGCCAGTAGCCGCGGGACAGGGGGCGCAGGCACCGGGGAGCTGTTTTTT
d_gene: -; j_gene: TRBJ1-5; abundance: few; v_gene: TRBV28; CDR3aa: CASSTLKRGGHQPQHF; CDR3nt: TGTGCCAGCAGTACTCTAAAGAGGGGAGGGCATCAGCCCCAGCATTTT
d_gene: TRBD1; j_gene: TRBJ2-1; abundance: -; v_gene: TRBV5-1; CDR3aa: CASSGDRVSYNEQFF; CDR3nt: TGCGCCAGCAGTGGGGACAGGGTATCCTACAATGAGCAGTTCTTC
d_gene: -; j_gene: TRBJ1-2; abundance: -; v_gene: TRBV5-1; CDR3aa: CASSLIGGNYGYTF; CDR3nt: TGCGCCAGCAGCTTGATTGGGGGCAACTATGGCTACACCTTC
d_gene: TRBD2; j_gene: TRBJ2-7; abundance: few; v_gene: TRBV5-4; CDR3aa: CASRLAGGPYEQYF; CDR3nt: TGTGCCAGCAGACTAGCGGGGGGGCCCTACGAGCAGTACTTC
d_gene: -; j_gene: TRBJ1-1; abundance: -; v_gene: TRBV19; CDR3aa: CASSKQVHFF; CDR3nt: TGTGCCAGTTCAAAGCAGGTGCACTTCTTT
d_gene: TRBD1; j_gene: TRBJ2-5; abundance: -; v_gene: TRBV5-1; CDR3aa: CASSWGQGQETQYF; CDR3nt: TGCGCCAGCAGTTGGGGACAGGGTCAAGAGACCCAGTACTTC
d_gene: -; j_gene: TRBJ2-5; abundance: -; v_gene: TRBV5-1; CDR3aa: CASSVAISGGGLGETQYF; CDR3nt: TGCGCCAGCAGCGTGGCCATTTCAGGGGGAGGTCTGGGAGAGACCCAGTACTTC
d_gene: TRBD1; j_gene: TRBJ1-4; abundance: -; v_gene: TRBV7-9; CDR3aa: CASSSTGDEKLFF; CDR3nt: TGTGCCAGCAGCTCGACAGGGGATGAAAAACTGTTTTTT
d_gene: -; j_gene: TRBJ1-5; abundance: -; v_gene: TRBV6-1; CDR3aa: CASIRDIRNQPQHF; CDR3nt: TGTGCCAGTATCCGGGACATTCGCAATCAGCCCCAGCATTTT
d_gene: TRBD1; j_gene: TRBJ1-5; abundance: -; v_gene: TRBV5-1; CDR3aa: CASSLTGGNQPQHF; CDR3nt: TGCGCCAGCAGCCTGACAGGGGGCAATCAGCCCCAGCATTTT
d_gene: TRBD1; j_gene: TRBJ2-5; abundance: -; v_gene: TRBV2; CDR3aa: CASSGQGGETQYF; CDR3nt: TGTGCCAGCTCCGGACAGGGAGGAGAGACCCAGTACTTC
d_gene: TRBD1; j_gene: TRBJ2-7; abundance: -; v_gene: TRBV5-4; CDR3aa: CASSVRDRGIRRHEQYF; CDR3nt: TGTGCCAGCAGCGTCCGGGACAGGGGCATCCGTCGGCACGAGCAGTACTTC
d_gene: TRBD1; j_gene: TRBJ1-2; abundance: -; v_gene: TRBV6-5; CDR3aa: CASSYSVGQGYGYTF; CDR3nt: TGTGCCAGCAGTTATTCGGTGGGACAGGGCTATGGCTACACCTTC
d_gene: -; j_gene: TRBJ1-1; abundance: -; v_gene: TRBV28; CDR3aa: CASSRATSGPTEAFF; CDR3nt: TGTGCCAGCAGCCGCGCGACTTCGGGTCCCACTGAAGCTTTCTTT
d_gene: -; j_gene: TRBJ1-1; abundance: once; v_gene: TRBV18; CDR3aa: CASSPLPVQGRGRNTEAFF; CDR3nt: TGTGCCAGCTCACCTCTACCGGTACAGGGCAGGGGTCGGAACACTGAAGCTTTCTTT
d_gene: -; j_gene: TRBJ2-3; abundance: -; v_gene: TRBV10-3; CDR3aa: CAIMGGEPTDTQYF; CDR3nt: TGTGCCATCATGGGCGGGGAACCCACAGATACGCAGTATTTT
d_gene: -; j_gene: TRBJ2-1; abundance: -; v_gene: TRBV5-1; CDR3aa: CASSLGGGVNEQFF; CDR3nt: TGCGCCAGCAGCTTGGGCGGAGGAGTTAATGAGCAGTTCTTC
d_gene: TRBD1; j_gene: TRBJ1-5; abundance: once; v_gene: TRBV6-6; CDR3aa: CASSSTGGSTNQPQHF; CDR3nt: TGTGCCAGCAGCAGCACAGGGGGTAGTACTAATCAGCCCCAGCATTTT
d_gene: -; j_gene: TRBJ1-1; abundance: -; v_gene: TRBV7-9; CDR3aa: CASSARQEAFF; CDR3nt: TGTGCCAGCAGCGCAAGACAGGAAGCTTTCTTT
d_gene: TRBD1; j_gene: TRBJ2-5; abundance: -; v_gene: TRBV5-1; CDR3aa: CASSSGQGQETQYF; CDR3nt: TGCGCCAGCAGCTCCGGACAGGGCCAAGAGACCCAGTACTTC
d_gene: TRBD1; j_gene: TRBJ1-3; abundance: -; v_gene: TRBV19; CDR3aa: CASSIGTALSGNTIYF; CDR3nt: TGTGCCAGTAGTATCGGGACAGCACTCTCTGGAAACACCATATATTTT
d_gene: -; j_gene: TRBJ2-1; abundance: -; v_gene: TRBV18; CDR3aa: CASSTTTKSYNEQFF; CDR3nt: TGTGCCAGCTCAACAACTACAAAATCCTACAATGAGCAGTTCTTC
d_gene: -; j_gene: TRBJ1-4; abundance: -; v_gene: TRBV5-6; CDR3aa: CASSGYPGWGGDEKLFF; CDR3nt: TGTGCCAGCAGCGGCTATCCAGGGTGGGGTGGTGATGAAAAACTGTTTTTT
d_gene: TRBD1; j_gene: TRBJ2-2; abundance: -; v_gene: TRBV6-1; CDR3aa: CASSSRTGLAGELFF; CDR3nt: TGTGCCAGCAGTTCGCGGACAGGGTTGGCCGGGGAGCTGTTTTTT
d_gene: TRBD1; j_gene: TRBJ2-7; abundance: -; v_gene: TRBV9; CDR3aa: CASSVGQGARNEQYF; CDR3nt: TGTGCCAGCAGCGTAGGGCAGGGGGCGCGGAACGAGCAGTACTTC
d_gene: -; j_gene: TRBJ1-5; abundance: -; v_gene: TRBV7-2; CDR3aa: CASSLKQDQPQHF; CDR3nt: TGTGCCAGCAGCTTGAAACAGGATCAGCCCCAGCATTTT
d_gene: TRBD2; j_gene: TRBJ2-1; abundance: -; v_gene: TRBV19; CDR3aa: CASSRASGKYNEQFF; CDR3nt: TGTGCCAGTAGTAGGGCTAGCGGGAAGTACAATGAGCAGTTCTTC
d_gene: -; j_gene: TRBJ2-2; abundance: -; v_gene: TRBV28; CDR3aa: CASKSGDRNTGELFF; CDR3nt: TGTGCCAGCAAATCGGGGGATAGAAACACCGGGGAGCTGTTTTTT
d_gene: TRBD2; j_gene: TRBJ2-1; abundance: -; v_gene: TRBV19; CDR3aa: CASTLSGDSYNEQFF; CDR3nt: TGTGCCAGTACGCTTAGCGGGGATTCCTACAATGAGCAGTTCTTC
d_gene: -; j_gene: TRBJ1-3; abundance: few; v_gene: TRBV5-1; CDR3aa: CASSSTGLSGNTIYF; CDR3nt: TGCGCCAGCAGCTCAACAGGGCTCTCTGGAAACACCATATATTTT
d_gene: TRBD1; j_gene: TRBJ1-2; abundance: -; v_gene: TRBV11-2; CDR3aa: CASSPRTGGNYGYTF; CDR3nt: TGTGCCAGCAGCCCCAGGACAGGGGGGAACTATGGCTACACCTTC
d_gene: -; j_gene: TRBJ2-5; abundance: -; v_gene: TRBV2; CDR3aa: CASRSIKETQYF; CDR3nt: TGTGCCAGCAGATCTATCAAAGAGACCCAGTACTTC
d_gene: -; j_gene: TRBJ1-2; abundance: -; v_gene: TRBV4-1; CDR3aa: CASSQDPSAYGYTF; CDR3nt: TGCGCCAGCAGCCAAGACCCCAGCGCCTATGGCTACACCTTC
d_gene: TRBD2; j_gene: TRBJ2-7; abundance: -; v_gene: TRBV5-8; CDR3aa: CASSPLGGELGYEQYF; CDR3nt: TGTGCCAGCAGCCCCCTTGGGGGGGAACTGGGCTACGAGCAGTACTTC
d_gene: -; j_gene: TRBJ2-7; abundance: -; v_gene: TRBV30; CDR3aa: CAWSVMGLISYEQYF; CDR3nt: TGTGCCTGGAGTGTAATGGGACTGATCTCCTACGAGCAGTACTTC
d_gene: -; j_gene: TRBJ1-2; abundance: -; v_gene: TRBV27; CDR3aa: CASSARNYGYTF; CDR3nt: TGTGCCAGCAGTGCTCGGAACTATGGCTACACCTTC
d_gene: TRBD2; j_gene: TRBJ2-1; abundance: -; v_gene: TRBV7-2; CDR3aa: CASSLWGSGGSSYNEQFF; CDR3nt: TGTGCCAGCAGCTTATGGGGGTCGGGCGGGAGCTCATACAATGAGCAGTTCTTC
d_gene: -; j_gene: TRBJ2-7; abundance: once; v_gene: TRBV1; CDR3aa: CTSSQDELAEDYEQYF; CDR3nt: TGCACCAGCAGCCAAGATGAGCTAGCAGAAGACTACGAGCAGTACTTC
d_gene: -; j_gene: TRBJ2-7; abundance: -; v_gene: TRBV6-5; CDR3aa: CASIRTGSSYEQYF; CDR3nt: TGTGCCAGCATACGGACGGGGAGCTCCTACGAGCAGTACTTC
d_gene: TRBD2; j_gene: TRBJ2-1; abundance: -; v_gene: TRBV7-9; CDR3aa: CASRLAGGNEQFF; CDR3nt: TGTGCCAGCAGACTAGCGGGAGGCAATGAGCAGTTCTTC
d_gene: TRBD2; j_gene: TRBJ2-7; abundance: -; v_gene: TRBV6-5; CDR3aa: CATRLAGGDEQYF; CDR3nt: TGTGCCACCCGACTAGCGGGAGGGGACGAGCAGTACTTC
d_gene: TRBD1; j_gene: TRBJ2-1; abundance: -; v_gene: TRBV7-2; CDR3aa: CASSLEWSRGTQFF; CDR3nt: TGTGCCAGCAGCTTAGAATGGAGCAGGGGGACGCAGTTCTTC